A selection of T cell receptor beta chains follows, all from one sample in a study of blood T cell repertoires in COVID-19. Sequencing used immunoSEQ multiplex PCR; TCRdb keeps in-frame clones, though not all of them. This table has some 530,000 clones, roughly nine tenths appearing once. What was sequenced was PBMCs or T cells enriched from blood (not recorded which). The receptors stem from a woman between 55 and 75 years old who had recovered from COVID-19. The CDR3 runs from the conserved cysteine through the conserved F or W. Each record gives: D gene, V gene, J gene, CDR3 length, CDR3 DNA, CDR3 protein. The D gene is left open where the match is weak.

D gene: TRBD1
V gene: TRBV5-1
J gene: TRBJ2-2
CDR3 length: 18
CDR3 DNA: TGCGCCAGCAGCTTAAATCCCAGCAGGGGGCCCTACACCGGGGAGCTGTTTTTT
CDR3 protein: CASSLNPSRGPYTGELFF

D gene: TRBD2
V gene: TRBV4-1
J gene: TRBJ2-7
CDR3 length: 16
CDR3 DNA: TGCGCCAGCAGCCATTTGACTAGCGGGGGTCGTTACGAGCAGTACTTC
CDR3 protein: CASSHLTSGGRYEQYF

D gene: .
V gene: TRBV10-2
J gene: TRBJ2-1
CDR3 length: 16
CDR3 DNA: TGCGCCAGCAGTGAGTCGGGCCGGGACATCGACAATGAGCAGTTCTTC
CDR3 protein: CASSESGRDIDNEQFF

D gene: TRBD1
V gene: TRBV5-1
J gene: TRBJ1-5
CDR3 length: 14
CDR3 DNA: TGCGCCAGCAGCTCCGGGACAGGGGGGGCTCCCCAGCATTTT
CDR3 protein: CASSSGTGGAPQHF

D gene: .
V gene: TRBV4-2
J gene: TRBJ1-3
CDR3 length: 16
CDR3 DNA: TGTGCCAGCAGCCAAGATCATCAGGGCTCCGGAAACACCATATATTTT
CDR3 protein: CASSQDHQGSGNTIYF

D gene: TRBD1
V gene: TRBV10-1
J gene: TRBJ1-2
CDR3 length: 14
CDR3 DNA: TGCGCCAGCACCAATGGACAGGGGATACATGGCTACACCTTC
CDR3 protein: CASTNGQGIHGYTF

D gene: TRBD2
V gene: TRBV7-2
J gene: TRBJ2-3
CDR3 length: 15
CDR3 DNA: TGTGCCAGCAGCTTAGCGCTAGGACTAGGGATAGGGCAGTATTTT
CDR3 protein: CASSLALGLGIGQYF

D gene: .
V gene: TRBV21-1
J gene: TRBJ1-5
CDR3 length: 16
CDR3 DNA: TGTGCCAGCAGCAAGGGGCTGGGGGGGGTGTATCAGCCCCAGCATTTT
CDR3 protein: CASSKGLGGVYQPQHF

D gene: TRBD1
V gene: TRBV15
J gene: TRBJ1-4
CDR3 length: 16
CDR3 DNA: TGTGCCACCAGGGGTAAACAGGGGACAACTAATGAAAAACTGTTTTTT
CDR3 protein: CATRGKQGTTNEKLFF

D gene: TRBD1
V gene: TRBV6-5
J gene: TRBJ2-1
CDR3 length: 13
CDR3 DNA: TGTGCCAGCACTAAGGACAGGGACTATGAGCAGTTCTTC
CDR3 protein: CASTKDRDYEQFF

D gene: TRBD1
V gene: TRBV5-1
J gene: TRBJ1-1
CDR3 length: 15
CDR3 DNA: TGCGCCAGCAGCACGCAACTCGGGACAGGGGTTCGAGCTTTCTTT
CDR3 protein: CASSTQLGTGVRAFF